This T cell receptor (beta chain) appears in the sequencing data of a study of the immune and genomic landscape of osteosarcoma (dated by TCRdb to 2018 to 2020). About the full investigation: A total of about 50 pediatric and adult patients with high-grade osteosarcoma made up the overall cohort, and the median age at diagnosis was around 25 years (range roughly 5-85). To define immunogenic potential, the study profiled osteosarcoma specimens using whole genome, RNA and T-cell receptor sequencing, along with immunohistochemistry and reverse phase protein arrays. Three patients contributed a couple of samples from the same tumor site. The cohort was enriched for poor-risk disease, as unfavorable pathologic response to standard therapy was shown in around 73% of the cohort and over 65% of the cohort were deceased. The study aimed to explain the limited clinical activity of immune checkpoint inhibitors in osteosarcoma. In the overall cohort, roughly three fifths of patients were male, and 77% had localized disease at diagnosis. To characterize the osteosarcoma immunogenomic landscape, the TCR sequencing results were combined with transcriptome, protein array and immunostaining data. Results the study describes overall, beyond this receptor: Five cases had a single hyperexpanded clone dominating the repertoire, and all had fewer than 100 T-cell clonotypes. Clonality benchmarks were derived from external normal skin and healthy peripheral blood data rather than from matched normal tissue. Matched blood was collected from only two patients, alongside the frozen tumor specimens. Although TCR productive clonality was higher in the immune-hot C3 cluster than in the cold C1 cluster, TCR productive clonality was still low overall. Because osteosarcoma is rare and all possible samples were collected, sample size was not determined by any statistical method. Overall, productive TCR clonality was low, with a mean of 0.09 and a maximum of 0.3, which suggests limited clonal expansion of T cells.

CDR1 and CDR2, looked up from the germline V gene (reference sequence), are SEHNR and FQNEAQ. Including cysteine and phenylalanine, the CDR3 has 14 amino acids. CDR3 DNA only is kept here, 42 bases in frame from base 1. The ImmunoSEQ Assay (Adaptive Biotechnologies) was used to immunosequence the CDR3 regions of the TCR beta chain. The original methods were these. TCRB rearrangements, read counts, read proportions and gene usage were exported through the ImmunoSEQ Analyzer platform. T-cell clonality was calculated from productive rearrangements as 1 minus Pielou's evenness. In the clonal space homeostasis analysis, clonotypes were binned as rare, small, medium, large or hyperexpanded (0.01 to 1 of the repertoire). TCR productive clonality was compared across immune clusters C1, C2 and C3 using the Wilcoxon rank sum test. In its TCRdb copy, this immuneACCESS table keeps in-frame sequences only and misses some clones. Where compared with another copy, unresolved V genes explain less than half of these, and the others have no known cause. V, J and clone size reflect that table, while D and trimming were determined from the DNA. This sample lists some 500 clones; approximately 85% were detected once. The ten largest make up roughly 28% of the sample.

Comments on this clone: Its antigen target is currently unknown. Per-nucleotide qualities are absent, and no much larger clonotype sits a single base away.

Specimens were post-treatment primary, local recurrence and metastasis tumors from poor-prognosis patients. Recombination connected TRBV7-9 to TRBJ2-5; the D gene is unclear. The DNA end is more similar to TRBJ2-7, so the J call may be wrong. The sequenced material came from osteosarcoma tumor tissue from the thigh. The sequence derives from a human donor with osteosarcoma. The bases are TGTGCCAGCAGCTCGCGTGACGTGGGCTACGAGCAGTACTTC. It is translated as CASSSRDVGYEQYF.